The rows below give T cell receptor beta chains drawn from one sample of a study of T-cell memory formation after mild COVID-19. A single record per CDR3 protein comes from TCRdb applying MiXCR to the 5' RACE reads. The sample consists of roughly 190,000 distinct CDR3 sequences, about 11% of them appearing once. The sequencing input was PBMCs or a T cell subset sorted from them (not recorded which). Receptors originate from a man younger than 35 who had mild COVID-19 (a few samples of this study predate the infection). Cell type and time point are not known. Each CDR3 is given with its conserved first and last residue. Each record gives: J gene, clone size, D gene, V gene, CDR3 protein, CDR3 DNA. D genes are given only for firm matches. Clone size is not always given. Where it is, it says once, few, many or a class for expanded clones.

J gene: TRBJ2-3
clone size: few
D gene: -
V gene: TRBV20-1
CDR3 protein: CSAAHGDTQYF
CDR3 DNA: TGCAGTGCTGCCCATGGGGATACGCAGTATTTT

J gene: TRBJ1-2
clone size: -
D gene: -
V gene: TRBV9
CDR3 protein: CASSVPRLGGNYGYTF
CDR3 DNA: TGTGCCAGCAGCGTCCCGCGACTTGGGGGTAACTATGGCTACACCTTC

J gene: TRBJ2-5
clone size: -
D gene: TRBD1
V gene: TRBV6-5
CDR3 protein: CASSPTGTGGFETQYF
CDR3 DNA: TGTGCCAGCAGCCCGACCGGGACAGGGGGCTTCGAGACCCAGTACTTC

J gene: TRBJ1-1
clone size: -
D gene: -
V gene: TRBV6-1
CDR3 protein: CASKTQVFGTEAFF
CDR3 DNA: TGTGCCAGCAAGACACAGGTCTTTGGGACTGAAGCTTTCTTT

J gene: TRBJ2-5
clone size: -
D gene: TRBD2
V gene: TRBV2
CDR3 protein: CASRSAGGSQTQYF
CDR3 DNA: TGTGCCAGCAGGTCTGCGGGGGGGTCTCAGACCCAGTACTTC

J gene: TRBJ2-1
clone size: -
D gene: TRBD2
V gene: TRBV7-3
CDR3 protein: CASSLLASGGGDEQFF
CDR3 DNA: TGTGCCAGCAGCTTACTGGCTAGCGGGGGTGGGGATGAGCAGTTCTTC

J gene: TRBJ2-5
clone size: few
D gene: -
V gene: TRBV20-1
CDR3 protein: CSARDPQDYFQETQYF
CDR3 DNA: TGCAGTGCTAGAGATCCCCAGGACTACTTCCAAGAGACCCAGTACTTC

J gene: TRBJ2-3
clone size: few
D gene: TRBD2
V gene: TRBV7-2
CDR3 protein: CASSRRDYYTDTQYF
CDR3 DNA: TGTGCCAGCAGCCGGCGGGACTACTACACAGATACGCAGTATTTT

J gene: TRBJ2-3
clone size: -
D gene: -
V gene: TRBV10-2
CDR3 protein: CASSDRGDVDTQYF
CDR3 DNA: TGCGCCAGCAGTGACAGGGGTGATGTAGATACGCAGTATTTT

J gene: TRBJ2-3
clone size: few
D gene: TRBD2
V gene: TRBV9
CDR3 protein: CASSLTSGGLDTQYF
CDR3 DNA: TGTGCCAGCAGTCTTACTAGCGGGGGGCTGGATACGCAGTATTTT

J gene: TRBJ1-1
clone size: -
D gene: -
V gene: TRBV29-1
CDR3 protein: CSVVKPLNTEAFF
CDR3 DNA: TGCAGCGTTGTAAAACCTCTGAACACTGAAGCTTTCTTT

J gene: TRBJ2-3
clone size: -
D gene: -
V gene: TRBV6-2/TRBV6-3
CDR3 protein: CASIVGPSTDTQYF
CDR3 DNA: TGTGCCAGCATCGTGGGGCCTAGCACAGATACGCAGTATTTT

J gene: TRBJ2-1
clone size: medium-sized
D gene: TRBD2
V gene: TRBV5-1
CDR3 protein: CASRDGTSGLNEQFF
CDR3 DNA: TGCGCCAGCAGGGACGGGACTAGCGGCCTCAATGAGCAGTTCTTC

J gene: TRBJ1-6
clone size: -
D gene: TRBD1
V gene: TRBV7-2
CDR3 protein: CASSPFPGQGGSPLHF
CDR3 DNA: TGTGCCAGCAGCCCATTTCCGGGACAGGGGGGTTCACCCCTCCACTTT

J gene: TRBJ2-7
clone size: -
D gene: -
V gene: TRBV7-9
CDR3 protein: CASSQRPGRREEQYF
CDR3 DNA: TGTGCCAGCAGCCAACGTCCGGGACGTCGGGAAGAGCAGTACTTC

J gene: TRBJ1-2
clone size: few
D gene: -
V gene: TRBV4-1
CDR3 protein: CASSHPGPGDNYGYTF
CDR3 DNA: TGCGCCAGCAGCCACCCTGGTCCAGGGGATAACTATGGCTACACCTTC

J gene: TRBJ2-5
clone size: -
D gene: -
V gene: TRBV12-3/TRBV12-4
CDR3 protein: CASSSRGAQYF
CDR3 DNA: TGTGCCAGCAGTTCGAGGGGGGCCCAGTACTTC

J gene: TRBJ1-5
clone size: few
D gene: TRBD1
V gene: TRBV7-9
CDR3 protein: CASSLASSGTGAGQPQHF
CDR3 DNA: TGTGCCAGCAGCTTAGCCTCCTCCGGGACAGGGGCGGGTCAGCCCCAGCATTTT

J gene: TRBJ1-2
clone size: few
D gene: TRBD1
V gene: TRBV4-3
CDR3 protein: CASSQGWDRPNYGYTF
CDR3 DNA: TGCGCCAGCAGCCAAGGTTGGGACAGACCTAACTATGGCTACACCTTC

J gene: TRBJ2-7
clone size: few
D gene: TRBD1
V gene: TRBV12-3/TRBV12-4
CDR3 protein: CASSLRDRTYEQYF
CDR3 DNA: TGTGCCAGCAGTTTAAGGGACAGAACCTACGAGCAGTACTTC

J gene: TRBJ2-7
clone size: -
D gene: TRBD2
V gene: TRBV6-5
CDR3 protein: CASWGGPSYEQYF
CDR3 DNA: TGTGCCAGCTGGGGAGGGCCGTCCTACGAGCAGTACTTC

J gene: TRBJ2-5
clone size: few
D gene: TRBD2
V gene: TRBV10-3
CDR3 protein: CAIGGEFQETQYF
CDR3 DNA: TGTGCCATCGGGGGGGAATTCCAAGAGACCCAGTACTTC

J gene: TRBJ2-2
clone size: many
D gene: TRBD1
V gene: TRBV7-2
CDR3 protein: CASSLGQGGAGELFF
CDR3 DNA: TGTGCCAGCAGCTTAGGACAGGGGGGCGCCGGGGAGCTGTTTTTT

J gene: TRBJ1-1
clone size: many
D gene: -
V gene: TRBV9
CDR3 protein: CASSPLQISAATEAFF
CDR3 DNA: TGTGCCAGCAGCCCCCTTCAAATTTCAGCGGCAACTGAAGCTTTCTTT

J gene: TRBJ2-4
clone size: -
D gene: -
V gene: TRBV12-3/TRBV12-4
CDR3 protein: CASSFALAKNIQYF
CDR3 DNA: TGTGCCAGCAGTTTTGCCCTGGCCAAAAACATTCAGTACTTC

J gene: TRBJ1-2
clone size: few
D gene: -
V gene: TRBV7-9
CDR3 protein: CASSLVRDGGGYTF
CDR3 DNA: TGTGCCAGCAGCTTAGTACGGGACGGCGGCGGCTACACCTTC

J gene: TRBJ2-7
clone size: -
D gene: -
V gene: TRBV7-2
CDR3 protein: CASSLAAGESYEQYF
CDR3 DNA: TGTGCCAGCAGCTTAGCGGCAGGGGAGTCTTACGAGCAGTACTTC

J gene: TRBJ2-1
clone size: few
D gene: TRBD1
V gene: TRBV20-1
CDR3 protein: CSAGKTGTGTLGEQFF
CDR3 DNA: TGCAGTGCCGGGAAGACCGGGACAGGTACCCTGGGTGAGCAGTTCTTC

J gene: TRBJ2-1
clone size: few
D gene: -
V gene: TRBV6-5
CDR3 protein: CASSPNDRYNEQFF
CDR3 DNA: TGTGCCAGCAGTCCTAACGACAGGTACAATGAGCAGTTCTTC

J gene: TRBJ2-3
clone size: -
D gene: TRBD2
V gene: TRBV24-1
CDR3 protein: CATSGHPVAGGPDTQYF
CDR3 DNA: TGTGCCACCAGTGGTCACCCTGTAGCGGGGGGACCGGATACGCAGTATTTT

J gene: TRBJ2-5
clone size: few
D gene: -
V gene: TRBV18
CDR3 protein: CASSPPVTSPGRETQYF
CDR3 DNA: TGTGCCAGCTCACCACCGGTAACGAGTCCGGGTCGAGAGACCCAGTACTTC

J gene: TRBJ2-2
clone size: many
D gene: TRBD1
V gene: TRBV6-5
CDR3 protein: CASSYRGTGGGELFF
CDR3 DNA: TGTGCCAGCAGTTACCGGGGGACAGGGGGCGGGGAGCTGTTTTTT

J gene: TRBJ2-1
clone size: few
D gene: -
V gene: TRBV5-1
CDR3 protein: CASRAGGPNEQFF
CDR3 DNA: TGCGCCAGCCGCGCTGGGGGCCCAAATGAGCAGTTCTTC

J gene: TRBJ1-2
clone size: -
D gene: -
V gene: TRBV9
CDR3 protein: CASSVAEGVGGYTF
CDR3 DNA: TGTGCCAGCAGCGTAGCTGAGGGGGTCGGTGGCTACACCTTC

J gene: TRBJ2-3
clone size: few
D gene: -
V gene: TRBV5-1
CDR3 protein: CASSLGGTSSTDTQYF
CDR3 DNA: TGCGCCAGCAGCTTGGGCGGCACGTCTAGCACAGATACGCAGTATTTT

J gene: TRBJ2-5
clone size: few
D gene: -
V gene: TRBV7-8
CDR3 protein: CASSLEFYTETQYF
CDR3 DNA: TGTGCCAGCAGCCTGGAATTTTATACGGAGACCCAGTACTTC

J gene: TRBJ1-1
clone size: -
D gene: -
V gene: TRBV18
CDR3 protein: CASSPRGYGDTEAFF
CDR3 DNA: TGTGCCAGCTCACCAAGGGGGTATGGGGACACTGAAGCTTTCTTT

J gene: TRBJ1-1
clone size: -
D gene: -
V gene: TRBV20-1
CDR3 protein: CSARLGYGGNAEAFF
CDR3 DNA: TGCAGTGCCAGACTCGGGTACGGGGGGAACGCTGAAGCTTTCTTT

J gene: TRBJ1-2
clone size: few
D gene: -
V gene: TRBV5-6
CDR3 protein: CASSLVTGGYTF
CDR3 DNA: TGTGCCAGCAGCTTGGTTACTGGGGGCTACACCTTC

J gene: TRBJ2-2
clone size: few
D gene: -
V gene: TRBV7-3
CDR3 protein: CASSLSGHNTGELFF
CDR3 DNA: TGTGCCAGCAGCTTATCGGGCCACAACACCGGGGAGCTGTTTTTT

J gene: TRBJ2-1
clone size: few
D gene: TRBD2
V gene: TRBV25-1
CDR3 protein: CASFRDGGNYEQFF
CDR3 DNA: TGTGCCAGCTTTAGGGACGGGGGGAACTATGAGCAGTTCTTC

J gene: TRBJ2-4
clone size: few
D gene: -
V gene: TRBV12-3/TRBV12-4
CDR3 protein: CASSFRGANIQYF
CDR3 DNA: TGTGCCAGCAGTTTCAGGGGGGCTAACATTCAGTACTTC

J gene: TRBJ2-1
clone size: few
D gene: -
V gene: TRBV3-1
CDR3 protein: CASSRGSLNNEQFF
CDR3 DNA: TGTGCCAGCAGCCGGGGGTCCCTAAACAATGAGCAGTTCTTC

J gene: TRBJ1-4
clone size: -
D gene: -
V gene: TRBV18
CDR3 protein: CASSPQLSTNEKLFF
CDR3 DNA: TGTGCCAGCTCACCCCAGCTTTCAACTAATGAAAAACTGTTTTTT

J gene: TRBJ2-7
clone size: -
D gene: -
V gene: TRBV7-3
CDR3 protein: CASSSQGGNEQYF
CDR3 DNA: TGTGCCAGCAGCTCACAGGGTGGGAACGAGCAGTACTTC

J gene: TRBJ1-2
clone size: -
D gene: -
V gene: TRBV12-3/TRBV12-4
CDR3 protein: CASSTRLEIGYTF
CDR3 DNA: TGTGCCAGCAGTACAAGACTGGAGATTGGCTACACCTTC

J gene: TRBJ1-5
clone size: few
D gene: -
V gene: TRBV20-1
CDR3 protein: CSARTPGPEKPQHF
CDR3 DNA: TGCAGTGCCCGAACCCCAGGCCCGGAGAAGCCCCAGCATTTT

J gene: TRBJ2-7
clone size: -
D gene: -
V gene: TRBV20-1
CDR3 protein: CSAQDSGSRGFEQYF
CDR3 DNA: TGCAGTGCTCAGGACAGCGGTTCCCGGGGGTTTGAGCAGTACTTC

J gene: TRBJ1-3
clone size: -
D gene: -
V gene: TRBV5-1
CDR3 protein: CASSPGSSSGNTIYF
CDR3 DNA: TGCGCCAGCAGCCCGGGGAGCAGCTCTGGAAACACCATATATTTT

J gene: TRBJ1-2
clone size: -
D gene: -
V gene: TRBV12-3/TRBV12-4
CDR3 protein: CASGNQDLEGYTF
CDR3 DNA: TGTGCCAGCGGGAACCAAGATCTGGAGGGCTACACCTTC

J gene: TRBJ2-7
clone size: many
D gene: TRBD2
V gene: TRBV5-1
CDR3 protein: CASSLAASGYEQYF
CDR3 DNA: TGCGCCAGCAGCTTGGCCGCTAGCGGATACGAGCAGTACTTC

J gene: TRBJ2-3
clone size: few
D gene: -
V gene: TRBV24-1
CDR3 protein: CATSQQRQSTDTQYF
CDR3 DNA: TGTGCCACCAGTCAGCAGAGGCAGAGCACAGATACGCAGTATTTT

J gene: TRBJ1-2
clone size: few
D gene: -
V gene: TRBV5-6
CDR3 protein: CASSFDLDYGYTF
CDR3 DNA: TGTGCCAGCAGCTTCGATTTGGACTATGGCTACACCTTC

J gene: TRBJ2-2
clone size: few
D gene: -
V gene: TRBV12-3/TRBV12-4
CDR3 protein: CATYLASRAGELFF
CDR3 DNA: TGTGCCACCTATCTTGCGAGTCGGGCCGGGGAGCTGTTTTTT

J gene: TRBJ1-2
clone size: -
D gene: -
V gene: TRBV4-1
CDR3 protein: CASSRLGERSGYTF
CDR3 DNA: TGCGCCAGCAGCCGGTTAGGGGAAAGAAGTGGCTACACCTTC

J gene: TRBJ2-3
clone size: many
D gene: -
V gene: TRBV7-2
CDR3 protein: CASSSGLGTDTQYF
CDR3 DNA: TGTGCCAGCAGCTCGGGACTGGGCACAGATACGCAGTATTTT

J gene: TRBJ2-2
clone size: few
D gene: TRBD2
V gene: TRBV7-9
CDR3 protein: CASSLTRGTGELFF
CDR3 DNA: TGTGCCAGCAGCTTAACGCGGGGGACCGGGGAGCTGTTTTTT

J gene: TRBJ2-2
clone size: many
D gene: -
V gene: TRBV5-1
CDR3 protein: CASSPGQTVGELFF
CDR3 DNA: TGCGCCAGCAGCCCCGGACAGACCGTCGGGGAGCTGTTTTTT

J gene: TRBJ1-6
clone size: few
D gene: -
V gene: TRBV7-9
CDR3 protein: CASSHSNSPLHF
CDR3 DNA: TGTGCCAGCAGCCACTCCAATTCACCCCTCCACTTT

J gene: TRBJ1-1
clone size: -
D gene: -
V gene: TRBV2
CDR3 protein: CASSEALVQWTEAFF
CDR3 DNA: TGTGCCAGCAGTGAAGCGCTTGTTCAGTGGACTGAAGCTTTCTTT